This passage covers 12 T cell receptor beta chains from one sample sequenced in a study of T cell repertoires in cytomegalovirus infection. TCRdb itself ran the reads through MiXCR, one entry per CDR3 protein. The top ten hold 30% to 40% of the sample, which has about 100,000 distinct CDR3 sequences, roughly a quarter seen once. Sequencing used CD8+ T cells from PBMCs. Receptor source: a human donor in good health (CMV status not recorded). Some clones in this sample may be carry-over from other donors' samples.

The chain recombines TRBV28 with TRBJ1-1; D is uncertain. Germline CDR1 and CDR2: MDHEN and SYDVKM. Trimming left V 0 bases short and J 0 bases short, with 11 bases between. The CDR3 length is 16 residues. In DNA, the CDR3 is TGTGCCAGCAGTTTATGGGGCAGCGCCATGAACACTGAAGCTTTCTTT. This translates into CASSLWGSAMNTEAFF.

There are a few counts of this clonotype. The chain recombines TRBV6-2 or TRBV6-3 with TRBJ2-3; TRBD2 might be the D (6 bases). The CDR3 is 14 amino acids. The germline V gene encodes CDR1 MNHEY and CDR2 SVGEGT. Deletions cut 6 bases from V and 2 bases from J, with 12 bases between. CDR3 nucleotides: TGTGCCAGCAGGGGGACTGGCTTCACAGATACGCAGTATTTT. Its translation: CASRGTGFTDTQYF.

The table lists this clonotype with a few counts. The chain has TRBV20-1 and TRBJ1-5; D possibly corresponds to TRBD1 (5 bases). Germline assignment: CDR1 DFQATT and CDR2 SNEGSKA (reference sequence). This CDR3 has 14 residues. Trimming cost V 3 bases and J 0 bases, with 9 bases left between them. The CDR3 nucleotides read TGCAGTGCTAGGACAGAATATAGCAATCAGCCCCAGCATTTT. It codes for CSARTEYSNQPQHF.

As concerns this clonotype: A read error may explain this, as a much larger clone is one base away. This chain joins TRBV11-2 and TRBJ2-1, with D maybe TRBD1 (5 bases). The CDR3 is 17 amino acids. Germline V gene sequence: CDR1 SGHAT, CDR2 FQNNGV. Between the trimmed V and J ends, which lost 2 bases and 0 bases, there was a span of 14 bases. The CDR3 nucleotides read TGTGCCAGCAGCTTAACCCAGGACATGAGCTCCTACAATGAGCAGTTCTTC. Amino acids: CASSLTQDMSSYNEQFF.

The chain is built from TRBV15 and TRBJ2-5; no clear D. The CDR3 runs to 16 residues. Trimming left V 0 bases short and J 2 bases short, with 13 bases between. The germline V gene has CDR1 LNHNV and CDR2 YYDKDF (reference sequence). For the CDR3, the DNA is TGTGCCACCAGCAGAGAGCGAGCCCCGTCTCAAGAGACCCAGTACTTC. Protein sequence: CATSRERAPSQETQYF.

This chain connects TRBV7-9 to TRBJ2-7; D ambiguous. The V and J ends lost 5 bases and 6 bases respectively, with 8 bases between them. The CDR3 is 11 amino acids. From germline, CDR1 is SEHNR and CDR2 FQNEAQ (reference sequence). The CDR3 sequence is CASSANSEQYF. CDR3 bases: TGTGCCAGCAGCGCCAACAGCGAGCAGTACTTC.

This clonotype has just a few counts. The rearrangement uses TRBV6-2 or TRBV6-3 and TRBJ1-5; D unresolved. Germline CDR1 and CDR2: MNHEY and SVGEGT. The CDR3 totals 14 residues. Trimming took 5 bases from V and 1 from J, leaving 9 bases between them. CDR3 DNA: TGTGCCAGCAGTCTTTACGGAAGCAATCAGCCCCAGCATTTT. Translated: CASSLYGSNQPQHF.

This clonotype was counted at least ten times. This chain joins TRBV20-1 and TRBJ2-5; no clear D. V lost 0 bases, J lost 8 bases, and 16 bases lay in between. The CDR3 has 14 amino acids. Germline V CDR1 and CDR2: DFQATT, SNEGSKA (reference sequence). CDR3 coding DNA: TGCAGTGCTAGAGATGGGAACGGCCCGGGCACCCAGTACTTC. Its protein product is CSARDGNGPGTQYF.

This CDR3 is CASSRGGGRGTDTQYF. The CDR3 nucleotides are TGTGCCAGTAGTCGAGGCGGCGGGAGAGGCACAGATACGCAGTATTTT. The chain links TRBV19 to TRBJ2-3; TRBD2 aligns across 7 bases. The CDR3 contains 16 residues. With V trimmed by 5 bases and J by 1 base, 9 bases remained unmatched. Germline V gene lookup returns CDR1 LNHDA and CDR2 SQIVND (reference sequence).

The chain uses TRBV12-3 or TRBV12-4 and TRBJ2-7; tentatively, D is TRBD1 (6 bases). V was trimmed by 5 bases and J by 5 bases, leaving 10 bases between them. CDR3 size: 12 residues. The chain's CDR3 is CASSQQGNEQYF. DNA for the CDR3: TGTGCCAGCAGTCAACAGGGCAACGAGCAGTACTTC.

This clonotype was detected many times. The chain combines TRBV6-6 with TRBJ1-1, with 10 positions matching TRBD1. The V gene's germline CDR1 is MNHNY and CDR2 SVGAGI (reference sequence). This CDR3 comprises 17 residues. Unmatched junction bases numbered 4, after V lost 0 bases and J lost 0 bases. In DNA, the CDR3 is TGTGCCAGCAGTTACTCCCCCGGACAGGGGGTGAACACTGAAGCTTTCTTT. Encoded protein: CASSYSPGQGVNTEAFF.

The chain couples TRBV28 to TRBJ2-1; D is uncertain. The CDR3 length is 14 residues. V shed 3 bases and J shed 6 bases, with 12 bases lying between them. The germline V gene encodes CDR1 MDHEN and CDR2 SYDVKM. This CDR3 reads CASSFYSLGNEQFF. The CDR3 region has the DNA TGTGCCAGCAGTTTTTATTCCCTAGGCAATGAGCAGTTCTTC.